The T cell receptor (beta chain) under discussion was sequenced for a study of cytomegalovirus exposure and HLA in healthy donors. V was trimmed by 5 bases and J by 1 base, leaving 10 bases between them. CDR3 length: 14 residues. Germline CDR1 LNHDA, CDR2 SQIVND (reference sequence). It was with 60 Vbeta and 13 Jbeta primers that the PCR ran. Assay: immunoSEQ multiplex PCR; the TCRdb copy retains only in-frame clones and omits some. The table lists some 200,000 clones, over 75% of them singletons, with 3.8% in the top ten. The TCR comes from a man over 45 in good health and CMV-seronegative. The sample comprised PBMCs. The rearrangement links TRBV19 to TRBJ2-3; weak D call: TRBD1 (5 bases). The DNA for the CDR3 is TGTGCCAGTAGTCTGAGCAGGGGCACAGATACGCAGTATTTT. Amino acids: CASSLSRGTDTQYF.